These 27 T cell receptor beta chains came from one sample sequenced in a study of shared clonotypes between healthy human individuals. The assay was immunoSEQ multiplex PCR, and TCRdb's table has in-frame clones only and misses some. The profile shows roughly 2.5 million clones, just over 90% of them singletons. The sample comprised naive CD4+ T cells sorted from blood. Subset here: CD45RA+ positively selected. These receptors were taken from a man between 18 and 35 years old in good health.

This clone has just a few counts. The chain carries TRBV10-3 and TRBJ2-7, with D hard to call. This CDR3 region has 12 residues. CDR1 ENHRY and CDR2 SYGVKD come from the germline V gene. Trimming removed 3 bases at V and 10 bases at J, with 13 bases between. The CDR3 region is CAISEVGSDQYF. CDR3 DNA: TGTGCCATCAGTGAAGTGGGGTCAGACCAGTACTTC.

The gene calls are TRBV2 and TRBJ1-4; TRBD1 is a possible D gene (5 bases). Germline V lookup: CDR1 SNHLY, CDR2 FYNNEI. Trimming stripped 5 bases from V and 5 bases from J, with 18 bases between. The length of the CDR3 is 16 residues. CDR3 DNA sequence: TGTGCCAGCAGTTCGGTATCAGGGATTGGGAATGAAAAACTGTTTTTT. Its translation: CASSSVSGIGNEKLFF.

This chain uses TRBV11-2 with TRBJ1-5, with a tentative D call TRBD1 (6 bases). Germline-derived CDR1 and CDR2 are SGHAT and FQNNGV. Trimming removed 5 bases from V and 4 bases from J, with 15 bases in between. The CDR3 has 15 amino acids. CDR3: CASSPDRTPNQPQHF. The CDR3 bases are TGTGCCAGCAGCCCAGACAGGACCCCTAATCAGCCCCAGCATTTT.

The chain links TRBV9 to TRBJ2-7, with 7 positions matching TRBD1. J lost 2 bases, V lost 0 bases, and 5 bases had no gene match. Germline CDR1 reads SGDLS; CDR2 reads YYNGEE. The CDR3 sequence is 15 residues long. CDR3 sequence reads: CASSVATGTTYEQYF. The CDR3 nucleotides are TGTGCCAGCAGCGTAGCGACAGGGACCACCTACGAGCAGTACTTC.

The V and J genes are TRBV5-1 and TRBJ1-4, with no clear D. V was trimmed by 0 bases and J by 3 bases, leaving 12 bases between them. The CDR3 consists of 16 residues. Germline values: CDR1 SGHRS, CDR2 YFSETQ. CDR3 sequence (DNA): TGCGCCAGCAGCTTGGCCCTCGGTACCGCTAATGAAAAACTGTTTTTT. This sequence encodes CASSLALGTANEKLFF.

In the case of this clone: The sample holds other DNA sequences that translate to the same CDR3. The chain couples TRBV18 to TRBJ2-5; weak D call: TRBD1 (7 bases). V was clipped by 4 bases and J by 3 bases, with 9 bases between them. Germline V gene sequence: CDR1 KGHSH, CDR2 LQKENI. There are 13 residues in the CDR3. DNA of the CDR3: TGTGCCAGCTCACGCGGGACAGAAGAGACCCAGTACTTC. Translating it yields CASSRGTEETQYF.

The J gene is TRBJ2-2, the V gene TRBV9, with 9 bases lining up with TRBD2. Germline trimming cut 0 bases from V and 7 bases from J; bases unmatched to any gene: 19. Germline V gene lookup returns CDR1 SGDLS and CDR2 YYNGEE. CDR3 length: 20 residues. This chain's CDR3 is CASSVVPEAPHSGRGGELFF. DNA for the CDR3: TGTGCCAGCAGCGTAGTCCCCGAGGCTCCTCATAGCGGGAGAGGCGGGGAGCTGTTTTTT.

The chain joins TRBV10-3 to TRBJ2-2; the match to TRBD1 covers 8 bases. With V trimmed by 10 bases and J by 3 bases, 10 bases remained unmatched. Germline loops: CDR1 ENHRY, CDR2 SYGVKD. CDR3 length equals 15 residues. CDR3 nucleotide sequence: TGTGCCAGCAGACCCCAGGGGGCGCACACCGGGGAGCTGTTTTTT. This codes for CASRPQGAHTGELFF.

The CDR3 protein is CASSLRTRDTDTQYF. CDR3 sequence (DNA): TGTGCCAGCAGCTTAAGGACGAGGGACACAGATACGCAGTATTTT. The V and J genes are TRBV7-9 and TRBJ2-3, with D maybe TRBD2 (5 bases). Deletions cut 2 bases from V and 2 bases from J, with 11 bases between. Germline V gives CDR1 SEHNR, CDR2 FQNEAQ (reference sequence). CDR3 length equals 15 residues.

This clone appeared a few times. V gene TRBV7-3 combines with J gene TRBJ1-3; D remains ambiguous. Trimming removed 5 bases from V and 3 bases from J, with 8 bases in between. This CDR3 is 13 amino acids long. Germline V gene sequence: CDR1 SGHTA, CDR2 FQGTGA. DNA for the CDR3: TGTGCCAGCAGCCTCGAGAGTGGAAACACCATATATTTT. Translating it yields CASSLESGNTIYF. Full variable domain (outside the CDR3, taken from reference TRBV7-3 and TRBJ1-3): GAGVSQTPSNKVTEKGKYVELRCDPISGHTALYWYRQSLGQGPEFLIYFQGTGAADDSGLPNDRFFAVRPEGSVSTLKIQRTERGDSAVYLCASSLESGNTIYFGEGSWLTVV.

The chain combines TRBV5-5 with TRBJ2-7, with D tentatively TRBD1 (6 bases). The CDR3 runs to 16 residues. Trimming took 0 bases from V and 1 from J, leaving 14 bases between them. Germline V gene data show CDR1 as SGHKS and CDR2 as YYEKEE (reference sequence). The CDR3 sequence is CASSLATGPKSYEQYF. The CDR3 coding sequence is TGTGCCAGCAGCTTGGCTACAGGGCCTAAGTCCTACGAGCAGTACTTC.

V gene TRBV27 combines with J gene TRBJ2-7; 10 nucleotides align to TRBD2. In germline, CDR1 is MNHEY, CDR2 SMNVEV (reference sequence). This CDR3 contains 13 residues. For the CDR3, the DNA is TGTGCTTCAGAAAGCGGGAGGGCGGGGGAGCAGTACTTC. It is translated as CASESGRAGEQYF.

Concerning this clone: One junction end disagrees with the germline gene, perhaps due to a read error. The chain uses TRBV5-4 and TRBJ2-1, with 7 bases fitting TRBD1. Germline values: CDR1 SGHNT, CDR2 YYREEE (reference sequence). The CDR3 consists of 16 residues. In DNA, the CDR3 is TGTGCCAGCAGTTTGGGACAGACTAACTCCTACAATGAGCAGTTCTTC. Translating gives CASSLGQTNSYNEQFF.

The chain joins TRBV28 to TRBJ2-5; 12 nucleotides align to TRBD2. The V gene end was trimmed by 5 bases and the J gene end by 2 bases; junction bases not matched to a gene: 3. This CDR3 is 15 amino acids long. From germline, CDR1 is MDHEN and CDR2 SYDVKM. CDR3 bases: TGTGCCAGCAGTCCTACTAGCGGGGGGCAAGAGACCCAGTACTTC. Amino acids: CASSPTSGGQETQYF. The whole variable domain, filled in from reference TRBV28 and TRBJ2-5, reads DVKVTQSSRYLVKRTGEKVFLECVQDMDHENMFWYRQDPGLGLRLIYFSYDVKMKEKGDIPEGYSVSREKKERFSLILESASTNQTSMYLCASSPTSGGQETQYFGPGTRLLVL.

The rearrangement links TRBV4-2 to TRBJ2-1, with TRBD2 matching 11 bases. This CDR3 spans 16 amino acids. CDR1 and CDR2 from the germline V gene are LGHNA and YNFKEQ. V shed 1 base, J shed 4 bases, and the junction held 3 bases outside the gene matches. The chain's CDR3 is CASSQATSGEYNEQFF. CDR3 DNA sequence: TGTGCCAGCAGCCAAGCGACTAGCGGGGAATACAATGAGCAGTTCTTC.

The chain uses TRBV10-2 and TRBJ2-5; D is unresolved. CDR1 is WSHSY, CDR2 SAAADI, per germline. The CDR3 has 14 amino acids. V lost 0 bases and J lost 9, with 14 bases in between. Here the CDR3 DNA reads TGCGCCAGCAGTGAGTCTTGGAAGGGTGTGGCCCAGTACTTC. This translates into CASSESWKGVAQYF.

This clone was detected a few times. This chain joins TRBV4-1 and TRBJ1-5, with D perhaps matching TRBD1 (5 bases). V was shortened by 6 bases and J by 12 bases, with 15 bases between the two germline ends. Germline V gene sequence: CDR1 MGHRA, CDR2 YSYEKL. The CDR3 runs 12 residues. DNA for the CDR3: TGCGCCAGCAGACAGGCCAAGGGCCTCCAGCATTTT. It translates to CASRQAKGLQHF.

The rearrangement joins TRBV18 to TRBJ2-7; a possible D gene is TRBD1 (5 bases). This CDR3 contains 13 residues. CDR1 KGHSH and CDR2 LQKENI come from the germline V gene. Trimming cost V 5 bases and J 1 base, with 9 bases left between them. In DNA, the CDR3 is TGTGCCAGCTCAAGGGGATGGTCCTACGAGCAGTACTTC. It yields the protein CASSRGWSYEQYF.

The chain employs TRBV7-2 and TRBJ2-1; D gene uncertain. Germline V gives CDR1 SGHTA, CDR2 FQGNSA. Trimming stripped 4 bases from V and 1 base from J, with 8 bases between. The CDR3 extends over 14 amino acids. The CDR3 region has the DNA TGTGCCAGCAGCTCCGTAGGGTCCTACAATGAGCAGTTCTTC. This sequence encodes CASSSVGSYNEQFF.

The chain employs TRBV5-4 and TRBJ1-2; 9 nucleotides line up with TRBD1. Germline V lookup: CDR1 SGHNT, CDR2 YYREEE (reference sequence). This CDR3 spans 15 amino acids. The V and J ends lost 5 bases and 0 bases, in that order; junction bases with no gene match: 5. The chain's CDR3 is CASRAGQGSNYGYTF. Here the CDR3 DNA reads TGTGCCAGCAGGGCGGGACAGGGATCTAACTATGGCTACACCTTC.

The genes are TRBV6-4 and TRBJ1-2, with TRBD1 matching over 7 bases. V shed 2 bases and J 8 bases; nucleotides not matched to a gene: 14. Germline V CDR1 and CDR2: MRHNA, SNTAGT. The CDR3 length is 16 residues. For the CDR3, the DNA is TGTGCCAGCAGTGACGGCAAAGCCGGGACAGCCGGCGGCTACACCTTC. Translated, it gives CASSDGKAGTAGGYTF.

In nucleotides, the CDR3 is TGTGCCAGCAGCGTAGAGGCAGGGCAATTCACCGGGGAGCTGTTTTTT. Its protein is CASSVEAGQFTGELFF. The chain employs TRBV9 and TRBJ2-2; D possibly corresponds to TRBD1 (5 bases). The CDR3 consists of 16 residues. V shed 0 bases and J shed 4 bases, with 13 bases lying between them. Germline V gene data show CDR1 as SGDLS and CDR2 as YYNGEE.

The rearrangement joins TRBV6-6 to TRBJ2-7, with D unclear. In germline, CDR1 is MNHNY, CDR2 SVGAGI (reference sequence). This CDR3 region has 15 residues. Between the trimmed V and J ends, which lost 2 bases and 0 bases, there was a span of 11 bases. The CDR3 DNA reads TGTGCCAGCAGTTACAGGGTGGGGAACTCCTACGAGCAGTACTTC. As protein: CASSYRVGNSYEQYF.

The chain has TRBV7-2 and TRBJ1-6, with D unclear. The CDR3 is 12 amino acids. Trimming pared 2 bases from V and 7 bases from J, leaving 3 bases between. Germline-derived CDR1 and CDR2 are SGHTA and FQGNSA. The CDR3 sequence is CASSLTNSPLHF. The CDR3 DNA reads as TGTGCCAGCAGCTTAACCAATTCACCCCTCCACTTT. The full variable domain, completed using reference TRBV7-2 and TRBJ1-6, is GAGVSQSPSNKVTEKGKDVELRCDPISGHTALYWYRQSLGQGLEFLIYFQGNSAPDKSGLPSDRFSAERTGGSVSTLTIQRTQQEDSAVYLCASSLTNSPLHFGNGTRLTVT.

The gene calls are TRBV7-2 and TRBJ2-4, with 12 bases lining up with TRBD2. Trimming took 0 bases from V and 0 from J; bases not matched to a gene: 9. The CDR3 length is 20 residues. The V gene's germline CDR1 is SGHTA and CDR2 FQGNSA. CDR3 in DNA: TGTGCCAGCAGCTTAGCCCTGAGGACTAGCGGGGCCCTAGCCAAAAACATTCAGTACTTC. Translation: CASSLALRTSGALAKNIQYF.

This sequence joins TRBV18 and TRBJ2-3, with 9 positions matching TRBD2. Germline CDR1 reads KGHSH; CDR2 reads LQKENI. The CDR3 spans 16 residues. V lost 4 bases to trimming and J lost 2 bases; unmatched junction nucleotides: 7. The CDR3 here is CASSLLAGTFTDTQYF. CDR3 coding DNA: TGTGCCAGCTCACTTCTAGCGGGGACTTTCACAGATACGCAGTATTTT. Complete variable domain (other parts from reference TRBV18 and TRBJ2-3): NAGVMQNPRHLVRRRGQEARLRCSPMKGHSHVYWYRQLPEEGLKFMVYLQKENIIDESGMPKERFSAEFPKEGPSILRIQQVVRGDSAAYFCASSLLAGTFTDTQYFGPGTRLTVL.

This chain joins TRBV28 and TRBJ1-4; TRBD1 agrees at 10 bases. This CDR3 is 15 amino acids long. Germline CDR1 MDHEN, CDR2 SYDVKM. V lost 5 bases and J lost 5; bases outside the gene matches: 5. DNA for the CDR3: TGTGCCAGCAGTATCGACAGGGGGCGGAATGAAAAACTGTTTTTT. This translates into CASSIDRGRNEKLFF.